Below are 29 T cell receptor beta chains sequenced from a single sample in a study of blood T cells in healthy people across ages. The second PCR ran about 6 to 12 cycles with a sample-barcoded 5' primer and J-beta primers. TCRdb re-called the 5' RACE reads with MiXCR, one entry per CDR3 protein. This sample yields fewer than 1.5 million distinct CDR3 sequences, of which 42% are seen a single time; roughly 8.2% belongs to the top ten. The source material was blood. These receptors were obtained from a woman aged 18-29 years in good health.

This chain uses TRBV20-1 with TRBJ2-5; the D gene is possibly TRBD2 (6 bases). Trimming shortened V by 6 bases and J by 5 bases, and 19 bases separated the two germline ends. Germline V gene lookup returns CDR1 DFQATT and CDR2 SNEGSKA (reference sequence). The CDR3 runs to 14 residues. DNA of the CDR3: TGCAGTGCCGGAGAGGGAGCGGGTATGGAGACCCAGTACTTC. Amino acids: CSAGEGAGMETQYF.

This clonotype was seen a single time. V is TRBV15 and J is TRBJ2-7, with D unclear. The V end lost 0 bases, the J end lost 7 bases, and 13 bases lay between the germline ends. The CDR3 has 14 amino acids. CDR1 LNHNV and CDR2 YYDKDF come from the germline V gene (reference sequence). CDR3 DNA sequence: TGTGCCACCAGCAGAGAGAGCCCCTCCCAGGAGCAGTACTTC. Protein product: CATSRESPSQEQYF. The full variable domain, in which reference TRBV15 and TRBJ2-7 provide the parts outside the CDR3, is DAMVIQNPRYQVTQFGKPVTLSCSQTLNHNVMYWYQQKSSQAPKLLFHYYDKDFNNEADTPDNFQSRRPNTSFCFLDIRSPGLGDTAMYLCATSRESPSQEQYFGPGTRLTVT.

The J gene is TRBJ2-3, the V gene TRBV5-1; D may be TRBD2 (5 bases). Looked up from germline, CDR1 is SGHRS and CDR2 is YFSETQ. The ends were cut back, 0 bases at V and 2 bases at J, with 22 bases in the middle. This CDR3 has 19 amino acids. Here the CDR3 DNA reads TGCGCCAGCAGCTTGGGTGGACTCTCATCCGGGCCCTACACAGATACGCAGTATTTT. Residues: CASSLGGLSSGPYTDTQYF. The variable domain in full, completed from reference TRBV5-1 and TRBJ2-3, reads KAGVTQTPRYLIKTRGQQVTLSCSPISGHRSVSWYQQTPGQGLQFLFEYFSETQRNKGNFPGRFSGRQFSNSRSEMNVSTLELGDSALYLCASSLGGLSSGPYTDTQYFGPGTRLTVL.

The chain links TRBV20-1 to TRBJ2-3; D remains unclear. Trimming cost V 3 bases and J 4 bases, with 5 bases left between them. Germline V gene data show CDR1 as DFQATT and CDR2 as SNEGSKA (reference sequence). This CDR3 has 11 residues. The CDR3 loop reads CSASWSDTQYF. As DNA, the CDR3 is TGCAGTGCTAGCTGGTCAGATACGCAGTATTTT.

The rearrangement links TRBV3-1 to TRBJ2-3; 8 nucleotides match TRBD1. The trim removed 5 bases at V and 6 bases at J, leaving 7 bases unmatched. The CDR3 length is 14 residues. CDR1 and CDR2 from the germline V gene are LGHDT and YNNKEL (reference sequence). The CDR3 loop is CASSSRTGQDTQYF. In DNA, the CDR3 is TGTGCCAGCAGCAGCCGGACAGGGCAGGATACGCAGTATTTT.

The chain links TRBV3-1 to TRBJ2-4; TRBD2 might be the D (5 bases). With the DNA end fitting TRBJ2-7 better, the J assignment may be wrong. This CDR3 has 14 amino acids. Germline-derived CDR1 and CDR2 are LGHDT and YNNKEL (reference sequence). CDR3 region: CASSPDGDTYEQYF. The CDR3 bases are TGTGCCAGCAGTCCCGACGGGGATACCTACGAGCAGTACTTC.

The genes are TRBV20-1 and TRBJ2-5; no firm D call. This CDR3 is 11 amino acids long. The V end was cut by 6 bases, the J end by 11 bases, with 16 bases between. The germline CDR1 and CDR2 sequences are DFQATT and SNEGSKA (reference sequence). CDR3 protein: CSAESSPEQYF. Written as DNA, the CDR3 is TGCAGTGCAGAATCCAGCCCTGAGCAGTACTTC.

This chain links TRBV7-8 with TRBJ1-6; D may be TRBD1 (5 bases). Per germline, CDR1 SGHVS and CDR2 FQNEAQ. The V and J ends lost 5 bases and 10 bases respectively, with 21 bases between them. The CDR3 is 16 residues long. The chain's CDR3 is CASSLGSRDSGSPLHF. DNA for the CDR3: TGTGCCAGCAGCCTTGGGAGCCGGGACTCGGGGTCACCCCTCCACTTT.

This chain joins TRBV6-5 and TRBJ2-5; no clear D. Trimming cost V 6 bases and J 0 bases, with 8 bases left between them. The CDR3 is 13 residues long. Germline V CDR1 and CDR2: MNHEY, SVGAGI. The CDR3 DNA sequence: TGTGCCAGCAGGCAAACGTACCAAGAGACCCAGTACTTC. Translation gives CASRQTYQETQYF.

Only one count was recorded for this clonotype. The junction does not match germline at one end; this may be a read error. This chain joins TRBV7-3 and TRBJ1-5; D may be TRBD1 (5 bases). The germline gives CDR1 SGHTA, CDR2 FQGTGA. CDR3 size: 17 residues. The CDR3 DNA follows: TGTGCCGGCAGCCCGACACAGGATCTATATAGCAATCAGCCCCAGCATTTT. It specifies CAGSPTQDLYSNQPQHF.

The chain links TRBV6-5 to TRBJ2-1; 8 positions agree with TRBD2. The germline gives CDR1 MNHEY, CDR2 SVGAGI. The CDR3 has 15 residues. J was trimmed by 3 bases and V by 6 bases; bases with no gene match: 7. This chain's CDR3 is CASSPRRGDYNEQFF. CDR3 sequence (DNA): TGTGCCAGCAGCCCGCGGCGGGGGGACTACAATGAGCAGTTCTTC.

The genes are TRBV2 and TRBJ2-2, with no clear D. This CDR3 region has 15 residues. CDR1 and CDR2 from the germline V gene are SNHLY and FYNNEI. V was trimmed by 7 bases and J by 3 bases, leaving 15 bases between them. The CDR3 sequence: CASTLVALDTGELFF. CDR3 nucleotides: TGTGCCAGCACCCTGGTGGCCCTAGACACCGGGGAGCTGTTTTTT.

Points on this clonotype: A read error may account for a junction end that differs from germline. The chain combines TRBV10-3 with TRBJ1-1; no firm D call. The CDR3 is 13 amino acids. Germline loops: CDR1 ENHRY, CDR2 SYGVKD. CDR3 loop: CAISEILDTEAFF. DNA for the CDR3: TGTGCCATCAGTGAGATTTTAGACACAGAAGCTTTCTTT.

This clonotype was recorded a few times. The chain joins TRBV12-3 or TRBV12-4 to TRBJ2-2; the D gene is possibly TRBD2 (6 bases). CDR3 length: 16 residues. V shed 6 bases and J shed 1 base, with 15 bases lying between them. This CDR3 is CASRTRRDLNTGELFF. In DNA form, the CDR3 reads TGTGCCAGCAGGACGCGGAGGGACTTGAACACCGGGGAGCTGTTTTTT.

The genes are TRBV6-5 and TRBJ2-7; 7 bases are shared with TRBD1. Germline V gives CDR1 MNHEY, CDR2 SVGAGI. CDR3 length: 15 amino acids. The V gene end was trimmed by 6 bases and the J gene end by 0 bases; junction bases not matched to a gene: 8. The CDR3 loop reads CASSSPQGPSYEQYF. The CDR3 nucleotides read TGTGCCAGCAGCTCCCCACAGGGGCCCTCCTACGAGCAGTACTTC.

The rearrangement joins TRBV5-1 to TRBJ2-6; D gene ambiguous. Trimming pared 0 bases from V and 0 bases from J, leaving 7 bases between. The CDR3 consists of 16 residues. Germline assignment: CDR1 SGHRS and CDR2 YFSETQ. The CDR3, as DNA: TGCGCCAGCAGCTTGGAGGGTTCCTCTGGGGCCAACGTCCTGACTTTC. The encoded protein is CASSLEGSSGANVLTF.

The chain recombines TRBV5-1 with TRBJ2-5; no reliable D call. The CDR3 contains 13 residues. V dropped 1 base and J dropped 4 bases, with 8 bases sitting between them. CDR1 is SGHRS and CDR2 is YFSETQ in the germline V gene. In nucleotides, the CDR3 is TGCGCCAGCAGCTTGTTTTGGGGAGAGACCCAGTACTTC. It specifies CASSLFWGETQYF.

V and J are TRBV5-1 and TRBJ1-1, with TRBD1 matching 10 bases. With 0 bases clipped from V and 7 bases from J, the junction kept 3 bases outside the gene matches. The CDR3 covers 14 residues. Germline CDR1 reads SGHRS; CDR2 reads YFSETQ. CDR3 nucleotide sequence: TGCGCCAGCAGCTTGGAAGGACAGGGGGGTGAAGCTTTCTTT. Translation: CASSLEGQGGEAFF.

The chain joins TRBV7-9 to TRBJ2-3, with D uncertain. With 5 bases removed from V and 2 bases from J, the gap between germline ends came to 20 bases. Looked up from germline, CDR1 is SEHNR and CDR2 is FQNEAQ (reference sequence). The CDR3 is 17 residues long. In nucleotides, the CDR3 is TGTGCCAGCAGCCAAACCCGGGCCGTCACCCCCACAGATACGCAGTATTTT. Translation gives CASSQTRAVTPTDTQYF.

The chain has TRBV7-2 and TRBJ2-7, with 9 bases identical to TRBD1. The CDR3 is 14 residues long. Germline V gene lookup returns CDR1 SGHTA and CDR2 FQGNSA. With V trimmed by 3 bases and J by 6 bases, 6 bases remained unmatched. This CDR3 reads CASSFWTGEGEQYF. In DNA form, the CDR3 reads TGTGCCAGCAGCTTCTGGACAGGGGAAGGCGAGCAGTACTTC.

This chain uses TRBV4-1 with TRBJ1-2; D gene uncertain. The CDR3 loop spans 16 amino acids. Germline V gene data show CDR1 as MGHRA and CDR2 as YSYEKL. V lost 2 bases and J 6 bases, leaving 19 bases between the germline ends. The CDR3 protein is CASSQHAGADRDGYTF. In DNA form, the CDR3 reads TGCGCCAGCAGCCAACATGCAGGTGCCGATAGGGATGGCTACACCTTC.

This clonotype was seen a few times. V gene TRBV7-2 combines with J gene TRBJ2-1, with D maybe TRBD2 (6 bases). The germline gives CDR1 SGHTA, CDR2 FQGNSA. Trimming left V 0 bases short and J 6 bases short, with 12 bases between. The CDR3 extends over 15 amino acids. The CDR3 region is CASSLASGPRNEQFF. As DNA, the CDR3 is TGTGCCAGCAGCTTAGCTAGCGGACCACGCAATGAGCAGTTCTTC.

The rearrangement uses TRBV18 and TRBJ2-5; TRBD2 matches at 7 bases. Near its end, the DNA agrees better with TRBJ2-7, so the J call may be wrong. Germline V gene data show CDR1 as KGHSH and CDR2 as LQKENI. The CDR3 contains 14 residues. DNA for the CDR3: TGTGCCAGCTCCCAAACAAGCGGGAACTGCGAGCAGTACTTC. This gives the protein CASSQTSGNCEQYF.

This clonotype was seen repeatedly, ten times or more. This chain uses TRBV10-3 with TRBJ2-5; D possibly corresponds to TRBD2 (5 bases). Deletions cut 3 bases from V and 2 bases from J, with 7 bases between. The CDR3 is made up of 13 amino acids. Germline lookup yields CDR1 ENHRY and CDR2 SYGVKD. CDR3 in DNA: TGTGCCATCAGTGAAAAGCGGCAAGAGACCCAGTACTTC. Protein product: CAISEKRQETQYF.

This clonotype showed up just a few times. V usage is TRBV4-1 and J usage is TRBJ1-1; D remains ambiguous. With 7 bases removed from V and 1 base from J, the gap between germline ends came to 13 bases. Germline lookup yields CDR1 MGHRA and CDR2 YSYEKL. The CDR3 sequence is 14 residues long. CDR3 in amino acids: CASNDYLRNTEAFF. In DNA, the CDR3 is TGCGCCAGCAACGATTATCTCAGGAACACTGAAGCTTTCTTT.

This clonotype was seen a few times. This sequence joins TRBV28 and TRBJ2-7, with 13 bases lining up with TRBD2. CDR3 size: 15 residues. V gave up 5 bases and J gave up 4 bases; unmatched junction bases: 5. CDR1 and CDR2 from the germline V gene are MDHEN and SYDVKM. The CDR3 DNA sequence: TGTGCCAGCAGTACGGGACTAGCGGGGTTATACGAGCAGTACTTC. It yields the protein CASSTGLAGLYEQYF.

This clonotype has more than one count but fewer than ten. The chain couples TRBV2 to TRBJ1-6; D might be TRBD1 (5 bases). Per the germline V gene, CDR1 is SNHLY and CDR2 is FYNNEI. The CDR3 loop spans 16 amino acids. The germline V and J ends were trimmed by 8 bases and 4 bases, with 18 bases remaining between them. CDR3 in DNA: TGTGCCAGCTCTGGCGGGGGTAGCCAGTATAATTCACCCCTCCACTTT. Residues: CASSGGGSQYNSPLHF.

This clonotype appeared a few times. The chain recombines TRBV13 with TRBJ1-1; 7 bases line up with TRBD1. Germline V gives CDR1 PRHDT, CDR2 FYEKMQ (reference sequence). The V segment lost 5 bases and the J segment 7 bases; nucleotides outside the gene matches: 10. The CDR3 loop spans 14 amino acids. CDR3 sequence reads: CASSPATGRNEAFF. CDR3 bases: TGTGCCAGCAGCCCTGCGACAGGGAGGAATGAAGCTTTCTTT.

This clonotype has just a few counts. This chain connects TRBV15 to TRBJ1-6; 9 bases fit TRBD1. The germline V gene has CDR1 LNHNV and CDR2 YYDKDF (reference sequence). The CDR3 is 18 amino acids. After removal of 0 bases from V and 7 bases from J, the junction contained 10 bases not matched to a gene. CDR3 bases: TGTGCCACCAGCAGAGATTTCGGGGACAGGGTCTCCAATTCACCCCTCCACTTT. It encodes CATSRDFGDRVSNSPLHF. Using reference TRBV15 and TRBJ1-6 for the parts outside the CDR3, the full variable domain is DAMVIQNPRYQVTQFGKPVTLSCSQTLNHNVMYWYQQKSSQAPKLLFHYYDKDFNNEADTPDNFQSRRPNTSFCFLDIRSPGLGDTAMYLCATSRDFGDRVSNSPLHFGNGTRLTVT.